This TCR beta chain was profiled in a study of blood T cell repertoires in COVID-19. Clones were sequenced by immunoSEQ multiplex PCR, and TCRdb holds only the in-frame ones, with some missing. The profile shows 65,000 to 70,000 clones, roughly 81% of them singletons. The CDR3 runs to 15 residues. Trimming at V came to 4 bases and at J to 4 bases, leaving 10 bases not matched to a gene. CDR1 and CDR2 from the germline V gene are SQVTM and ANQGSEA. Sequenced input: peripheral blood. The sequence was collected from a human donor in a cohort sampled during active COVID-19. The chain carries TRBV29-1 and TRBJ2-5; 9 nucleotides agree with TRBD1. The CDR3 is CSVARTGVRGETQYF. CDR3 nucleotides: TGCAGCGTTGCAAGGACAGGGGTGAGGGGAGAGACCCAGTACTTC.